The rows below give T cell receptor beta chains drawn from one sample of a study of cytomegalovirus exposure and HLA in healthy donors. Clones were sequenced by immunoSEQ multiplex PCR, and TCRdb holds only the in-frame ones, with some missing. Here the sample spans about 130,000 clones, roughly 90% being singletons. The sequencing sample was made of PBMCs. These receptors came from a man under 40 in good health and CMV-seronegative. CDR3s include the opening cysteine and the closing phenylalanine or tryptophan. Each record gives: D gene, CDR3 length, J gene, clone size, V gene, CDR3 DNA, CDR3 protein. A D gene is named only where the DNA matches it firmly. The size entry is marked missing in some rows and otherwise reads once, few, many or a size class.

D gene: TRBD1; CDR3 length: 16; J gene: TRBJ2-7; clone size: NA; V gene: TRBV4-1; CDR3 DNA: TGCGCCAGCAGCCAGTTGAACATGGGACAGAGCGACGAGCAGTACTTC; CDR3 protein: CASSQLNMGQSDEQYF
D gene: NA; CDR3 length: 16; J gene: TRBJ1-2; clone size: NA; V gene: TRBV2; CDR3 DNA: TGTGCCAGCAGTGAAGTCGGGGGGATTCTTTACTATGGCTACACCTTC; CDR3 protein: CASSEVGGILYYGYTF
D gene: TRBD2; CDR3 length: 17; J gene: TRBJ2-1; clone size: NA; V gene: TRBV30; CDR3 DNA: TGTGCCTGGAGTCCCCCTGGGGGACTAGCGGGGTACAATGAGCAGTTCTTC; CDR3 protein: CAWSPPGGLAGYNEQFF
D gene: TRBD1; CDR3 length: 18; J gene: TRBJ2-6; clone size: NA; V gene: TRBV5-1; CDR3 DNA: TGCGCCAGCAGCCGAGGCGACAGGGGGTACTCTGGGGCCAACGTCCTGACTTTC; CDR3 protein: CASSRGDRGYSGANVLTF
D gene: TRBD1; CDR3 length: 15; J gene: TRBJ1-6; clone size: NA; V gene: TRBV6-4; CDR3 DNA: TGTGCCAGCAGTGAAGAAGGACAGGGAGGTTCACCCCTCCACTTT; CDR3 protein: CASSEEGQGGSPLHF
D gene: NA; CDR3 length: 14; J gene: TRBJ1-2; clone size: few; V gene: TRBV4-3; CDR3 DNA: TGCGCCAGCAGCCACGATGGCGAGAGGTATGGCTACACCTTC; CDR3 protein: CASSHDGERYGYTF
D gene: NA; CDR3 length: 18; J gene: TRBJ1-1; clone size: NA; V gene: TRBV4-2; CDR3 DNA: TGTGCCAGCAGCCAAGATGCCACGCCAGGCGGGGTGAACACTGAAGCTTTCTTT; CDR3 protein: CASSQDATPGGVNTEAFF
D gene: TRBD1; CDR3 length: 13; J gene: TRBJ2-7; clone size: NA; V gene: TRBV2; CDR3 DNA: TGTGCCAGCAGTGAGGGCAGGGGGCGCGAGCAGTACTTC; CDR3 protein: CASSEGRGREQYF
D gene: TRBD1; CDR3 length: 16; J gene: TRBJ2-6; clone size: NA; V gene: TRBV30; CDR3 DNA: TGTGCCTGGGGGGGACAGGGGTTCGCCGGGGCCAACGTCCTGACTTTC; CDR3 protein: CAWGGQGFAGANVLTF
D gene: NA; CDR3 length: 13; J gene: TRBJ1-1; clone size: NA; V gene: TRBV4-1; CDR3 DNA: TGCGCCAGCAGCCAAGATACGAGGACTGAAGCTTTCTTT; CDR3 protein: CASSQDTRTEAFF
D gene: NA; CDR3 length: 15; J gene: TRBJ1-1; clone size: NA; V gene: TRBV9; CDR3 DNA: TGTGCCAGCAGCGTAGAAGTTCAGGGTATCACTGAAGCTTTCTTT; CDR3 protein: CASSVEVQGITEAFF
D gene: TRBD1; CDR3 length: 14; J gene: TRBJ1-4; clone size: once; V gene: TRBV28; CDR3 DNA: TGTGCCAGCAGCAGAGGGGGCATAGGGGAAAAACTGTTTTTT; CDR3 protein: CASSRGGIGEKLFF
D gene: NA; CDR3 length: 13; J gene: TRBJ1-3; clone size: NA; V gene: TRBV7-2; CDR3 DNA: TGTGCCAGCAGCTCAGACAGAGGAAACACCATATATTTT; CDR3 protein: CASSSDRGNTIYF
D gene: NA; CDR3 length: 14; J gene: TRBJ2-1; clone size: NA; V gene: TRBV5-1; CDR3 DNA: TGCGCCAGCAGCTTTTTGCAAGCGGGCGATGAGCAGTTCTTC; CDR3 protein: CASSFLQAGDEQFF
D gene: NA; CDR3 length: 15; J gene: TRBJ1-1; clone size: NA; V gene: TRBV19; CDR3 DNA: TGTGCCAGTAGTATTGACAGAATCATGAACACTGAAGCTTTCTTT; CDR3 protein: CASSIDRIMNTEAFF
D gene: NA; CDR3 length: 15; J gene: TRBJ1-1; clone size: once; V gene: TRBV16; CDR3 DNA: TGTGCCAGCAGCCAACAGGGGCCCCCAGACACTGAAGCTTTCTTT; CDR3 protein: CASSQQGPPDTEAFF
D gene: NA; CDR3 length: 14; J gene: TRBJ2-2; clone size: NA; V gene: TRBV6-1; CDR3 DNA: TGTGCCAGCTCTCGGGAGCGTAGAACCGGGGAGCTGTTTTTT; CDR3 protein: CASSRERRTGELFF
D gene: TRBD2; CDR3 length: 17; J gene: TRBJ2-5; clone size: NA; V gene: TRBV5-1; CDR3 DNA: TGCGCCAGCAGCTTGGCCCCGATACTAGCGGGAGTTGAGACCCAGTACTTC; CDR3 protein: CASSLAPILAGVETQYF